The rows below give T cell receptor beta chains drawn from one sample of a study of blood T cell repertoires in COVID-19. Only in-frame clones appear in the TCRdb table, and some are missing; sequencing was by immunoSEQ multiplex PCR. The sample records about 100,000 clones, around 80% being singletons. Sequenced input: peripheral blood. The receptors come from a man in his 60s with active or convalescent COVID-19. The CDR3 runs from the conserved cysteine through the conserved F or W.

v_call	j_call	cdr3_aa
TRBV19	TRBJ1-1	CASSIGRGENTEAFF
TRBV27	TRBJ1-5	CASRTGTNNQPQHF
TRBV4-1	TRBJ1-1	CASSQEDSLNTEAFF
TRBV19	TRBJ1-5	CASARGNQPQHF
TRBV18	TRBJ2-6	CASSPLSTGGSSGANVLTF
TRBV19	TRBJ2-3	CASSIGLGLAGESTDTQYF
TRBV29-1	TRBJ2-7	CSGYHSFGEQYF
TRBV3-1/TRBV3-2	TRBJ2-3	CASSQDGRADTQYF
TRBV18	TRBJ2-7	CASSQSSGADYEQYF
TRBV21-1	TRBJ1-2	CASSKCTGCFYGYTF
TRBV30	TRBJ2-5	CAWSVSGLGTQYF
TRBV3-1/TRBV3-2	TRBJ2-2	CASSQVGTLNTGELFF
TRBV15	TRBJ2-7	CATSRDSVTYEQYF
TRBV3-1/TRBV3-2	TRBJ2-1	CASSVLGSYNEQFF
TRBV5-4	TRBJ1-1	CASSYGDSQNTEAFF
TRBV9	TRBJ2-3	CASSVTGTSTDTQYF
TRBV5-3	TRBJ2-1	CARTRPCNEQFF
TRBV19	TRBJ2-7	CASSISRPPYEQYF
TRBV7-3	TRBJ1-2	CASSSTGEAGGYTF
TRBV5-1	TRBJ1-5	CASSLAGNQPQHF
TRBV12-3/TRBV12-4	TRBJ1-4	CASSFAGEKLFF
TRBV24-1	TRBJ2-3	CATSDRLAGAIDTQYF
TRBV12-3/TRBV12-4	TRBJ2-1	CASGYNADNEQFF
TRBV5-1	TRBJ1-2	CASSDGRVAGGYTF
TRBV3-1/TRBV3-2	TRBJ1-1	CASSRGNMNTEAFF
TRBV27	TRBJ1-2	CASSLGAAYGYTF
TRBV11-3	TRBJ2-5	CASSLSLQETQYF
TRBV2	TRBJ2-7	CASSPGTGASYEQYF
TRBV5-1	TRBJ2-3	CASSLADSSSTDTQYF
TRBV27	TRBJ1-5	CASRRFSNQPQHF
TRBV25-1	TRBJ2-3	CASSFSGSTDTQYF
TRBV18	TRBJ1-1	CASSFQGRSEAFF
TRBV5-1	TRBJ2-5	CASSSPAVETQYF
TRBV7-6	TRBJ2-2	CASSLENRGGGELFF
TRBV6-5	TRBJ2-2	CASSPMAGATGELFF
TRBV18	TRBJ2-5	CASSRGTQETQYF
TRBV29-1	TRBJ1-5	CSARDRDQPQHF
TRBV2	TRBJ2-2	CASSTGGLTGELFF
TRBV7-8	TRBJ2-5	CASGGRYPLQGEETQYF
TRBV5-5	TRBJ1-6	CASSYSGNSPLHF
TRBV27	TRBJ1-4	CASKTNRAPNEKLFF
TRBV21-1	TRBJ1-1	CASVSRVLNTEAFF
TRBV5-1	TRBJ1-5	CASSWGDGQNQPQHF
TRBV30	TRBJ2-2	CAWRGGGINTGELFF
TRBV9	TRBJ2-1	CASSVDSGGYNEQFF
TRBV18	TRBJ1-1	CASSPQGGDTEAFF
TRBV27	TRBJ2-7	CASSALAKPYEQYF
TRBV18	TRBJ2-3	CASSPVASMGATQYF
TRBV4-3	TRBJ2-1	CASSRDRATDNEQFF
TRBV5-1	TRBJ2-6	CASSFIPGANVLTF